Listed here are 3 T cell receptor beta chains from one sample, sequenced in a study of T cells in localized non-small cell lung cancer. The table came from immunoSEQ multiplex PCR; TCRdb's copy has only in-frame clones and leaves some out. The sample lists around 83,000 clones; roughly 90% were seen once. The starting material was peripheral blood, obtained before any cancer treatment. All receptors derive from a man aged 40-75 years with stage I squamous cell lung carcinoma.

The chain carries TRBV10-3 and TRBJ1-4; D uncertain. The CDR3 has 16 residues. In germline, CDR1 is ENHRY, CDR2 SYGVKD. Trimming stripped 4 bases from V and 4 bases from J, with 16 bases between. This chain's CDR3 is CAISAIRGVNNEKLFF. CDR3 sequence (DNA): TGTGCCATCAGTGCCATTCGCGGGGTGAATAATGAAAAACTGTTTTTT.

This sequence joins TRBV5-1 and TRBJ2-5, with D uncertain. The CDR3 has 12 amino acids. CDR1 is SGHRS and CDR2 is YFSETQ in the germline V gene. Trimming shortened V by 4 bases and J by 2 bases, and 6 bases separated the two germline ends. CDR3 region: CASSPTQETQYF. The DNA of the CDR3 is TGCGCCAGCAGCCCCACGCAAGAGACCCAGTACTTC.

The V gene is TRBV11-2, the J gene TRBJ1-5; 7 bases match TRBD1. This CDR3 is built from 15 residues. CDR1 SGHAT and CDR2 FQNNGV come from the germline V gene. V gave up 0 bases and J gave up 2 bases; unmatched junction bases: 1. The CDR3 reads CASSLDRGGNQPQHF. CDR3 bases: TGTGCCAGCAGCTTAGACAGGGGGGGCAATCAGCCCCAGCATTTT.